The sequence of this T cell receptor (beta chain) was determined in a study of shared clonotypes between healthy human individuals. Study-wide background: Ranging from 18 to 49 in age, donors were two women and three men. Study observations and caveats: Naive CD4 clonotypes overlapped across a handful of donors at roughly 4.5%.

Assay: immunoSEQ multiplex PCR; the TCRdb copy retains only in-frame clones and omits some. This sample has just over 2,000,000 clones, with about 95% found just once. Concerning this clone: The antigen remains unidentified.

The naive CD8 population came from CD45RO-negative cells selected for CCR7, without terminally differentiated effector memory CD45RA+ cells. Germline V CDR1 and CDR2: MGHRA, YSYEKL. The CDR3 is made up of 16 amino acids. V lost 4 bases to trimming and J lost 1 base; unmatched junction nucleotides: 9. The source material was naive CD8+ T cells sorted from blood. This rearrangement joins TRBV4-1 to TRBJ2-7; 8 bases are shared with TRBD2. The TCR comes from a man aged 18-30 years in good health. The CDR3 loop is CASSRISGTVSYEQYF. The CDR3 DNA reads as TGCGCCAGCAGCCGGATTAGCGGGACGGTTTCCTACGAGCAGTACTTC.